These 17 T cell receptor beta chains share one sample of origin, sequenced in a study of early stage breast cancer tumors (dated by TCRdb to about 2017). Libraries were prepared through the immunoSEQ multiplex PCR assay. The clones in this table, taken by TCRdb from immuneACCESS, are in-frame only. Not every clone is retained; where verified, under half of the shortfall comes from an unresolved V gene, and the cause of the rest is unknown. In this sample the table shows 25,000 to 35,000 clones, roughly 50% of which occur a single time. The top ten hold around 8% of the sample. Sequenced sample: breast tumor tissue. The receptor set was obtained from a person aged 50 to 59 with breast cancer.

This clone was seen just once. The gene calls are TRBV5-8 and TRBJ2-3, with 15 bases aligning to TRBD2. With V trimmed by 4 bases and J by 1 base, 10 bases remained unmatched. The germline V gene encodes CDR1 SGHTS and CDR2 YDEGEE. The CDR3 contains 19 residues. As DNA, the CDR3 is TGTGCCAGCAGCCGGCCTGGACTAGCGGGAGGGCAGGGCACAGATACGCAGTATTTT. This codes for CASSRPGLAGGQGTDTQYF.

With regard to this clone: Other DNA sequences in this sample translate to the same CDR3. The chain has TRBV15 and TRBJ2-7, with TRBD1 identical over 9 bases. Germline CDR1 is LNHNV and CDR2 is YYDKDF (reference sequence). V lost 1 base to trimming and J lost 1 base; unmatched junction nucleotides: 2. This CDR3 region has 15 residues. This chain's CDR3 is CATSRGGTGSYEQYF. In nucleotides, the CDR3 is TGTGCCACCAGCAGAGGTGGGACAGGGTCCTACGAGCAGTACTTC. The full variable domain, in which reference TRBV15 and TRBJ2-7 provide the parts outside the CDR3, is DAMVIQNPRYQVTQFGKPVTLSCSQTLNHNVMYWYQQKSSQAPKLLFHYYDKDFNNEADTPDNFQSRRPNTSFCFLDIRSPGLGDTAMYLCATSRGGTGSYEQYFGPGTRLTVT.

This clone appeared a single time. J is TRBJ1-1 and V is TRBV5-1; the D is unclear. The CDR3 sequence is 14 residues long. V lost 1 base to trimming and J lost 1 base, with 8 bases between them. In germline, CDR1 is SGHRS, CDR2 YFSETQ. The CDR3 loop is CASSLNPSNTEAFF. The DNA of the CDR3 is TGCGCCAGCAGCTTGAACCCTTCGAACACTGAAGCTTTCTTT.

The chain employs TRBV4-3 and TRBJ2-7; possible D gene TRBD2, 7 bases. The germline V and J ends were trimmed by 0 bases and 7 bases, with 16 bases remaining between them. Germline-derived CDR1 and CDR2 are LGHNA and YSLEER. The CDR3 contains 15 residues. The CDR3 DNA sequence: TGCGCCAGCAGCCAAGACGTCGCAGGGAGGGGGGAGCAGTACTTC. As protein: CASSQDVAGRGEQYF.

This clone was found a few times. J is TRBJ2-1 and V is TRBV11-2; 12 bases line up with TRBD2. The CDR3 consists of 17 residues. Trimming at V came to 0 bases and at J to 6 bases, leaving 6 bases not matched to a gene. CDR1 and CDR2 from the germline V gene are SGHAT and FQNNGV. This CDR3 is CASSLEGLAGGGNEQFF. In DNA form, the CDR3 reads TGTGCCAGCAGCTTAGAGGGTCTAGCGGGAGGGGGCAATGAGCAGTTCTTC. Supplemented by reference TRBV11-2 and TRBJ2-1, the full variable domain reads EAGVAQSPRYKIIEKRQSVAFWCNPISGHATLYWYQQILGQGPKLLIQFQNNGVVDDSQLPKDRFSAERLKGVDSTLKIQPAKLEDSAVYLCASSLEGLAGGGNEQFFGPGTRLTVL.

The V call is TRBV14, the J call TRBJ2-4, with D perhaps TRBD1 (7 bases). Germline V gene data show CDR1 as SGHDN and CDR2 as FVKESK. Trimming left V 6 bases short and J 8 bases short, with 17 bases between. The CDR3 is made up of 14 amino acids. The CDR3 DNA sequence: TGTGCCAGCAGTCCGGGGTCAGGGGGGTACATTCAGTACTTC. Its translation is CASSPGSGGYIQYF.

The CDR3 DNA follows: TGTGCCATCAGAGATAGCGGCGGGGGTGAGACCCAGTACTTC. Its protein is CAIRDSGGGETQYF. The chain recombines TRBV10-3 with TRBJ2-5, with 7 positions matching TRBD2. J was trimmed by 5 bases and V by 6 bases; bases with no gene match: 9. Germline-derived CDR1 and CDR2 are ENHRY and SYGVKD. This CDR3 has 14 amino acids.

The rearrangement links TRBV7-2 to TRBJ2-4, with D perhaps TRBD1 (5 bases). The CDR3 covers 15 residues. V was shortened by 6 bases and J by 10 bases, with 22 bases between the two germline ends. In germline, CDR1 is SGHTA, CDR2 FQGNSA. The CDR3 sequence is CASSPGRASAGIQYF. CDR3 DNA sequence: TGTGCCAGCAGTCCCGGCAGGGCTAGTGCTGGAATTCAGTACTTC. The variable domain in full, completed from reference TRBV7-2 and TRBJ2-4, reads GAGVSQSPSNKVTEKGKDVELRCDPISGHTALYWYRQSLGQGLEFLIYFQGNSAPDKSGLPSDRFSAERTGGSVSTLTIQRTQQEDSAVYLCASSPGRASAGIQYFGAGTRLSVL.

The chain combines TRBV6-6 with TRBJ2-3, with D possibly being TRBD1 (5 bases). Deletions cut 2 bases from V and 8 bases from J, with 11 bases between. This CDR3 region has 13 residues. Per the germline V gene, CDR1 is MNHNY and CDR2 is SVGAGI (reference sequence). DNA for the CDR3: TGTGCCAGCAGTTACGTCAGCAGGGTTACGCAGTATTTT. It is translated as CASSYVSRVTQYF.

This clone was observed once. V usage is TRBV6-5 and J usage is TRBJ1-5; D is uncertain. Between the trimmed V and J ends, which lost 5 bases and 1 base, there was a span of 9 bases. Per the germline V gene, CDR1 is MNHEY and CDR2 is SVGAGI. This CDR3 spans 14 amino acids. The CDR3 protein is CASSLHLSNQPQHF. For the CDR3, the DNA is TGTGCCAGCAGTCTGCATTTAAGCAATCAGCCCCAGCATTTT.

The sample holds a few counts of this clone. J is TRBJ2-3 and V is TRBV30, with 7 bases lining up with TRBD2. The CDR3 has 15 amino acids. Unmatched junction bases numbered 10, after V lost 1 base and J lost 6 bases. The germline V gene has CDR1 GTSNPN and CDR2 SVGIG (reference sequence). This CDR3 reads CAWSAKGLGGDTQYF. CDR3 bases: TGTGCCTGGAGTGCCAAAGGACTAGGTGGCGATACGCAGTATTTT.

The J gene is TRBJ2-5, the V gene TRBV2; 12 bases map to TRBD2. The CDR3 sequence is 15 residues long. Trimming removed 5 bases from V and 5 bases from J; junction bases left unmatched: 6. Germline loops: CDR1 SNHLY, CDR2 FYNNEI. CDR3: CASSQTSGRWETQYF. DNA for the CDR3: TGTGCCAGCAGTCAGACTAGCGGGAGATGGGAGACCCAGTACTTC.

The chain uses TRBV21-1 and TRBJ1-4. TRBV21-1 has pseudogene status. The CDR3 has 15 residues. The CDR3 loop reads CASSFTRDPNEKLFF. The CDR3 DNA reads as TGTGCCAGCAGCTTTACCCGGGACCCTAATGAAAAACTGTTTTTT.

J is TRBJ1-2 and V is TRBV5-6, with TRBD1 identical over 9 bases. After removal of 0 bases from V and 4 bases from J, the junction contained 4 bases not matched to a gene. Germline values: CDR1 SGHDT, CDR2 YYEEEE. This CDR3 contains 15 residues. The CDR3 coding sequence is TGTGCCAGCAGCTTGGGGGACAGGGAGACCTATGGCTACACCTTC. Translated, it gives CASSLGDRETYGYTF.

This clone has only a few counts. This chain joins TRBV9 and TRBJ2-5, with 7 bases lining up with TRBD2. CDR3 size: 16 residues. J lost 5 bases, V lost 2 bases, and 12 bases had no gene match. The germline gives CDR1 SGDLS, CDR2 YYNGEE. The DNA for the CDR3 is TGTGCCAGCAGCGTCTCTGGGGGAGGGCCTGGGGAGACCCAGTACTTC. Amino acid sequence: CASSVSGGGPGETQYF.

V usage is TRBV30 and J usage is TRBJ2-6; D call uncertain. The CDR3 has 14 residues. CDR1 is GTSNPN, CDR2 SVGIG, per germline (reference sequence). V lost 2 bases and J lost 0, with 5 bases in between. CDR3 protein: CAWSSFSGANVLTF. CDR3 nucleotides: TGTGCCTGGAGTAGCTTCTCTGGGGCCAACGTCCTGACTTTC.

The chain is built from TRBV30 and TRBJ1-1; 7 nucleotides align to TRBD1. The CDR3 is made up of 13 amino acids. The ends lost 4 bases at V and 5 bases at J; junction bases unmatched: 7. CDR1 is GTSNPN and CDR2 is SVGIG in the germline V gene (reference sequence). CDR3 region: CAWIGQGGTEAFF. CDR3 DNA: TGTGCCTGGATTGGGCAGGGGGGAACTGAAGCTTTCTTT.